This is a list of T cell receptor beta chains from one sample in a study of post-analysis software for immune sequencing data. TCRdb analysed the PCR reads with MiXCR anew, one entry per CDR3 protein. The sample yields some 890,000 distinct CDR3 sequences, roughly half seen once. Sample: blood. These receptors all stem from a girl under 18 with multiple sclerosis. Each CDR3 is given with its conserved first and last residue. Fields, in order: V gene, D gene, clone size, J gene, CDR3 DNA, CDR3 protein. D genes are given only for firm matches. Rows may omit the clone size; those that give it use once, few, many or a size class.

>TRBV15|TRBD2|NA|TRBJ2-7
TGTGCCACCAGCAGAGCCCAAGCGGGGGAGATCTACGATCAGTACTTC
CATSRAQAGEIYDQYF
>TRBV6-5|NA|NA|TRBJ1-5
TGTGCCAGCAGAGAGGGAATTAGCAATCAGCCCCAGCATTTT
CASREGISNQPQHF
>TRBV3-1|NA|NA|TRBJ2-1
TGTGCCAGCAGCCAATCAAGAGTGGGGATCCCGCTGATCTACGCATACAATGAGCAGTTCTTC
CASSQSRVGIPLIYAYNEQFF
>TRBV2|TRBD2|NA|TRBJ2-1
TGTGCCACCCGGACGTCTAGCGGAGACAATGAGCAGTTCTTC
CATRTSSGDNEQFF
>TRBV11-2|NA|NA|TRBJ2-7
TGTGCCAGCAGCTTAGCCATCACGAAGGGCGAGCAGTACTTC
CASSLAITKGEQYF
>TRBV7-2|NA|NA|TRBJ1-1
TGTGCCAGCAGCTACACCTTAGGGGCGTTGAACACTGAAGCTTTCTTT
CASSYTLGALNTEAFF
>TRBV28|NA|NA|TRBJ1-5
TGTGCCAGCAGAACAGGGTTCTATAGCAATCAGCCCCAGCATTTT
CASRTGFYSNQPQHF
>TRBV6-5|TRBD2|NA|TRBJ2-3
TGTGCCAGCAGAACTACTAGCGGGGGTCCCTTGACGCAGTATTTT
CASRTTSGGPLTQYF
>TRBV20-1|TRBD2|NA|TRBJ2-7
TGCAGTGTTCAGCGGGACTCCTACGAGCAGTACTTC
CSVQRDSYEQYF
>TRBV5-1|NA|many|TRBJ2-7
TGTGCCAGCAGCTTAAGGACTGCCTACGAGCAGTACTTC
CASSLRTAYEQYF
>TRBV7-9|NA|few|TRBJ2-4
TGTGCCAGCAGCTTACAGGCCAAAAACATTCAGTACTTC
CASSLQAKNIQYF
>TRBV5-1|TRBD1|NA|TRBJ2-7
TGCGCCAGCAGCTTGCTTGGGACAGCGTCCTACGAGCAGTACTTC
CASSLLGTASYEQYF
>TRBV29-1|TRBD2|once|TRBJ2-1
TGCAGCGCGCGACTAGCCCGCTTCGACGATGAGCAGTTCTTC
CSARLARFDDEQFF
>TRBV6-5|NA|NA|TRBJ2-5
TGTGCCAGCGGACGAGCGTACCAAGAGACCCAGTACTTC
CASGRAYQETQYF
>TRBV11-2|NA|NA|TRBJ2-7
TGTGCCAGCAGCTTAGAAGGGAGTGGCTCCTACGAGCAGTACTTC
CASSLEGSGSYEQYF
>TRBV29-1|NA|few|TRBJ2-6
TGCAGCGTTGTAGGAATCGGGGCGCTCTACTCTGGGGCCAACGTCCTGACTTTC
CSVVGIGALYSGANVLTF
>TRBV29-1|NA|NA|TRBJ1-1
TGCAGCGTTGCCGGGACTGTCCTGGGGGTCGCTTTCTTT
CSVAGTVLGVAFF
>TRBV7-2|NA|NA|TRBJ2-5
TGTGCCAGCAGCTTTGAAGTGGGGGAGACCCAGTACTTC
CASSFEVGETQYF
>TRBV2|NA|NA|TRBJ1-5
TGTGCCAGCAGTGAATTGGGGGGCATTCAGCCCCAGCATTTT
CASSELGGIQPQHF
>TRBV27|TRBD1|NA|TRBJ2-7
TGTGCCAGCAGTTTTCGACAGGGGGTTCTCTACGAGCAGTACTTC
CASSFRQGVLYEQYF
>TRBV7-8|NA|NA|TRBJ2-5
TGTGCCAGCAGCCTACGTGCCATGGGGGAGCAGTACTTC
CASSLRAMGEQYF
>TRBV12-3/TRBV12-4|TRBD2|NA|TRBJ2-7
TGTGCCAGCAGTTTAATGCTAGCGGGAGCTTACGAGCAGTACTTC
CASSLMLAGAYEQYF
>TRBV12-3/TRBV12-4|NA|NA|TRBJ1-2
TGTGCCAGCAGTTCGAAGGCACAGGACAAACATGGCTACACCTTC
CASSSKAQDKHGYTF
>TRBV5-5|TRBD1|NA|TRBJ2-7
TGTGCCAGCACCCTAACTGCCGGGACAGCGAATGGCGAGCAGTACTTC
CASTLTAGTANGEQYF
>TRBV9|TRBD2|once|TRBJ2-1
TGTGCCAGCAGCGCCCGACTAGCGGGGGGGAATGATGAGCAGTTCTTC
CASSARLAGGNDEQFF
>TRBV27|NA|NA|TRBJ2-7
TGTGCCAGCAGTTTTGTAGCGGACATGAGCTCCTACGAGCAGTACTTC
CASSFVADMSSYEQYF